A single sample is the source of the 4 T cell receptor beta chains below, sequenced in a study of patients and donors after allogeneic stem cell transplantation. TCRdb fed the RT-PCR reads into MiXCR, producing one record per CDR3 protein. The sample gives roughly 960,000 distinct CDR3 sequences, 15% to 20% of which show up once; 5% to 6.5% is in the top ten. Source material: blood, either unsorted or a sorted T cell fraction (not recorded which). The receptors stem from a human donor who was either an allogeneic HSCT recipient or a stem cell or donor lymphocyte infusion donor (not recorded which). It is not recorded whose cells these are; they may come from a transplant donor.

In its sample, this clonotype was seen once. The chain employs TRBV30 and TRBJ1-6; D perhaps matches TRBD1 (5 bases). The germline V gene encodes CDR1 GTSNPN and CDR2 SVGIG (reference sequence). The CDR3 length is 14 residues. V lost 2 bases to trimming and J lost 9 bases, with 14 bases between them. CDR3 sequence: CAWSSDSWGSPLHF. The DNA for the CDR3 is TGTGCCTGGAGTTCCGACAGCTGGGGTTCACCCCTCCACTTT.

This clonotype was recorded once. The V and J genes are TRBV20-1 and TRBJ2-7; the D gene could be TRBD1 or TRBD2 (5 bases each). Trimming left V 1 base short and J 3 bases short, with 10 bases between. The CDR3 contains 13 residues. The germline V gene encodes CDR1 DFQATT and CDR2 SNEGSKA (reference sequence). The CDR3 protein is CSARAGDGYEQYF. CDR3 coding DNA: TGCAGTGCTAGAGCCGGGGACGGCTACGAGCAGTACTTC.

The J gene is TRBJ1-1, the V gene TRBV20-1, with D possibly matching TRBD1 (6 bases). Between the trimmed V and J ends, which lost 6 bases and 4 bases, there was a span of 21 bases. The length of the CDR3 is 15 residues. Germline V lookup: CDR1 DFQATT, CDR2 SNEGSKA (reference sequence). This chain's CDR3 is CSAGGGAPSTTEAFF. Written as DNA, the CDR3 is TGCAGTGCCGGGGGGGGGGCCCCCTCGACCACTGAAGCTTTCTTT.

This clonotype showed up many times. The chain has TRBV12-3 or TRBV12-4 and TRBJ2-2, with 11 bases lining up with TRBD1. The CDR3 totals 15 residues. V lost 6 bases, J lost 4 bases, and 4 bases stayed unmatched. The CDR3 nucleotides read TGTGCCAGCAGCCGAGGGACAGGGGGCACCGGGGAGCTGTTTTTT. Protein: CASSRGTGGTGELFF.